Listed here are 20 T cell receptor beta chains from one sample, sequenced in a study of blood T cell repertoires in COVID-19. Only in-frame clones appear in the TCRdb table, and some are missing; sequencing was by immunoSEQ multiplex PCR. The repertoire holds some 150,000 clones, with roughly four fifths as singletons. The material sequenced was peripheral blood. Receptors were obtained from a woman aged 80 or older in a cohort sampled during active or convalescent COVID-19.

The V call is TRBV5-4, the J call TRBJ2-4; D is possibly TRBD2 (6 bases). The CDR3 sequence is 14 residues long. Per germline, CDR1 SGHNT and CDR2 YYREEE (reference sequence). V shed 4 bases and J shed 3 bases, with 11 bases lying between them. CDR3 amino acids: CASSRGGDKNIQYF. For the CDR3, the DNA is TGTGCCAGCAGCCGGGGAGGTGACAAAAACATTCAGTACTTC.

The chain links TRBV19 to TRBJ2-2; TRBD2 is a possible D gene (6 bases). The germline CDR1 and CDR2 sequences are LNHDA and SQIVND (reference sequence). The V end lost 3 bases, the J end lost 4 bases, and 6 bases lay between the germline ends. The CDR3 has 13 amino acids. The CDR3 nucleotides are TGTGCCAGTAGTATGGGACTCACCGGGGAGCTGTTTTTT. Translating it yields CASSMGLTGELFF.

The genes are TRBV3-1 (or the pseudogene TRBV3-2) and TRBJ1-2; 7 bases are a match to TRBD1. The CDR3 is 13 residues long. CDR1 and CDR2 (germline): LGHDT, YNNKEL (reference sequence). Germline trimming cut 5 bases from V and 5 bases from J; bases unmatched to any gene: 5. The CDR3: CASSYSGGYGYTF. CDR3 coding DNA: TGTGCCAGCAGCTACTCAGGGGGGTATGGCTACACCTTC.

The chain links TRBV4-2 to TRBJ1-2; 7 positions match TRBD1. V lost 3 bases to trimming and J lost 4 bases; unmatched junction nucleotides: 8. Germline CDR1 is LGHNA and CDR2 is YNFKEQ. CDR3 length equals 15 residues. The CDR3: CASSQKLRDSYGYTF. DNA of the CDR3: TGTGCCAGCAGCCAGAAATTACGGGACAGCTATGGCTACACCTTC.

The chain employs TRBV6-5 and TRBJ2-3, with D hard to call. Germline-derived CDR1 and CDR2 are MNHEY and SVGAGI. CDR3 length equals 13 residues. V shed 6 bases and J shed 0 bases, with 7 bases lying between them. This CDR3 is CASRGLSTDTQYF. CDR3 in DNA: TGTGCCAGCAGGGGCCTGAGCACAGATACGCAGTATTTT.

The chain links TRBV5-1 to TRBJ1-4; the D is unclear. The CDR3 has 13 amino acids. Trimming stripped 0 bases from V and 5 bases from J, with 5 bases between. CDR1 SGHRS and CDR2 YFSETQ come from the germline V gene. CDR3 nucleotides: TGCGCCAGCAGCTTGGCGGGGAATGAAAAACTGTTTTTT. Its translation: CASSLAGNEKLFF.

This chain uses TRBV7-9 with TRBJ2-2; 7 bases are shared with TRBD1. With 6 bases clipped from V and 8 bases from J, the junction kept 12 bases outside the gene matches. This CDR3 contains 15 residues. Per the germline V gene, CDR1 is SEHNR and CDR2 is FQNEAQ (reference sequence). The CDR3 loop reads CASREKPGGVGELFF. As DNA, the CDR3 is TGTGCCAGCAGGGAGAAACCAGGGGGTGTTGGGGAGCTGTTTTTT.

This clone was detected ten times or more. In nucleotides, the CDR3 is TGTGCCAGCAGCTCTGACGGACAGGGGCGAGAGACCCAGTACTTC. Translating it yields CASSSDGQGRETQYF. V usage is TRBV9 and J usage is TRBJ2-5; 9 nucleotides agree with TRBD1. CDR3 size: 15 residues. V shed 4 bases and J 4 bases; nucleotides not matched to a gene: 8. Germline V gene sequence: CDR1 SGDLS, CDR2 YYNGEE.

This clone was counted once. The chain employs TRBV3-1 (or the pseudogene TRBV3-2) and TRBJ2-7, with TRBD2 matching 7 bases. Trimming at V came to 1 base and at J to 3 bases, leaving 3 bases not matched to a gene. The CDR3 extends over 14 amino acids. The germline V gene has CDR1 LGHDT and CDR2 YNNKEL (reference sequence). As DNA, the CDR3 is TGTGCCAGCAGCCAAGGGGGGGGGATCTACGAGCAGTACGTC. Its protein product is CASSQGGGIYEQYV.

The rearrangement uses TRBV20-1 and TRBJ1-2; D is unclear. The CDR3 is made up of 11 amino acids. V was cut by 3 bases and J by 4 bases, with 6 bases left in between. The V gene's germline CDR1 is DFQATT and CDR2 SNEGSKA (reference sequence). The CDR3 nucleotides read TGCAGTGCTAGCCCGGGCTATGGCTACACCTTC. Translated, it gives CSASPGYGYTF.

This clone was seen just once. The V call is TRBV5-4, the J call TRBJ2-7; D not resolved. The CDR3 has 15 amino acids. Germline CDR1 SGHNT, CDR2 YYREEE (reference sequence). Trimming cost V 0 bases and J 3 bases, with 13 bases left between them. In nucleotides, the CDR3 is TGTGCCAGCAGCTTGGAGTCGGTGTCGGGCTACGAGCAGTACTTC. It specifies CASSLESVSGYEQYF. The variable domain in full, completed from reference TRBV5-4 and TRBJ2-7, reads ETGVTQSPTHLIKTRGQQVTLRCSSQSGHNTVSWYQQALGQGPQFIFQYYREEENGRGNFPPRFSGLQFPNYSSELNVNALELDDSALYLCASSLESVSGYEQYFGPGTRLTVT.

The CDR3 loop is CASSQDFTRTDTQYF. The CDR3 DNA reads TGCGCCAGCAGCCAAGATTTCACCAGGACAGATACGCAGTATTTT. The J gene is TRBJ2-3, the V gene TRBV4-1; D uncertain. Germline lookup yields CDR1 MGHRA and CDR2 YSYEKL. Between the trimmed V and J ends, which lost 0 bases and 3 bases, there was a span of 10 bases. This CDR3 is built from 15 residues.

The chain employs TRBV7-2 and TRBJ1-1; D may be TRBD1 (6 bases). The CDR3 length is 14 residues. Trimming removed 5 bases from V and 3 bases from J, with 13 bases in between. Germline V gene lookup returns CDR1 SGHTA and CDR2 FQGNSA. DNA of the CDR3: TGTGCCAGCAGCCGTTGGACAGTGGACACTGAAGCTTTCTTT. Translating gives CASSRWTVDTEAFF.

This clone has a handful of counts. The chain couples TRBV12-3 or TRBV12-4 to TRBJ2-5; weak D call: TRBD2 (5 bases). Trimming pared 3 bases from V and 2 bases from J, leaving 7 bases between. The CDR3 consists of 13 residues. CDR3 sequence: CASSFDYQETQYF. In nucleotides, the CDR3 is TGTGCCAGCAGTTTTGACTATCAAGAGACCCAGTACTTC.

This clone was counted once. The chain couples TRBV5-4 to TRBJ1-2, with 9 bases aligning to TRBD1. Per the germline V gene, CDR1 is SGHNT and CDR2 is YYREEE (reference sequence). CDR3 length: 16 amino acids. V lost 4 bases to trimming and J lost 5 bases; unmatched junction nucleotides: 12. The CDR3 spells CASSLGQGTVYYGYTF. CDR3 DNA sequence: TGTGCCAGCAGCCTGGGACAGGGAACTGTTTATTATGGCTACACCTTC. Full variable domain (rest looked up from reference TRBV5-4 and TRBJ1-2): ETGVTQSPTHLIKTRGQQVTLRCSSQSGHNTVSWYQQALGQGPQFIFQYYREEENGRGNFPPRFSGLQFPNYSSELNVNALELDDSALYLCASSLGQGTVYYGYTFGSGTRLTVV.

The chain employs TRBV19 and TRBJ1-1; 10 nucleotides agree with TRBD1. Losses at the gene ends were 6 bases for V and 1 base for J; bases not matched to a gene: 8. CDR1 is LNHDA, CDR2 SQIVND, per germline (reference sequence). CDR3 size: 16 residues. CDR3 protein: CASRRKTGGGNTEAFF. In DNA, the CDR3 is TGTGCCAGTAGGAGAAAGACAGGGGGCGGGAACACTGAAGCTTTCTTT. Together with reference TRBV19 and TRBJ1-1, the CDR3 gives the full variable domain: DGGITQSPKYLFRKEGQNVTLSCEQNLNHDAMYWYRQDPGQGLRLIYYSQIVNDFQKGDIAEGYSVSREKKESFPLTVTSAQKNPTAFYLCASRRKTGGGNTEAFFGQGTRLTVV.

The chain is built from TRBV18 and TRBJ1-1, with a tentative D call TRBD1 (5 bases). This CDR3 spans 13 amino acids. The V gene's germline CDR1 is KGHSH and CDR2 LQKENI. Between the trimmed V and J ends, which lost 5 bases and 4 bases, there was a span of 11 bases. In DNA, the CDR3 is TGTGCCAGCTCAGCCAGGGTGGGCACTGAAGCTTTCTTT. Protein: CASSARVGTEAFF.

V usage is TRBV7-9 and J usage is TRBJ1-5; no clear D. The ends were cut back, 1 base at V and 0 bases at J, with 7 bases in the middle. The CDR3 spans 15 residues. The germline V gene encodes CDR1 SEHNR and CDR2 FQNEAQ (reference sequence). CDR3 loop: CASSLGRSSNQPQHF. The CDR3 DNA reads TGTGCCAGCAGCTTAGGGAGATCTAGCAATCAGCCCCAGCATTTT.

The chain employs TRBV6-5 and TRBJ1-5, with TRBD1 matching 9 bases. CDR3 length: 16 residues. CDR1 and CDR2 (germline): MNHEY, SVGAGI. The V segment lost 0 bases and the J segment 7 bases; nucleotides outside the gene matches: 7. The CDR3 here is CASSYSQQGAGQPQHF. The CDR3 nucleotides read TGTGCCAGCAGTTACTCCCAACAGGGGGCAGGACAGCCCCAGCATTTT.

This chain joins TRBV19 and TRBJ1-2; D not resolved. CDR3 length equals 15 residues. V was trimmed by 5 bases and J by 1 base, leaving 14 bases between them. Germline V gene data show CDR1 as LNHDA and CDR2 as SQIVND (reference sequence). The CDR3 nucleotides read TGTGCCAGTAGTTCGGGTTTTAATTTTAACTATGGCTACACCTTC. Translated: CASSSGFNFNYGYTF.